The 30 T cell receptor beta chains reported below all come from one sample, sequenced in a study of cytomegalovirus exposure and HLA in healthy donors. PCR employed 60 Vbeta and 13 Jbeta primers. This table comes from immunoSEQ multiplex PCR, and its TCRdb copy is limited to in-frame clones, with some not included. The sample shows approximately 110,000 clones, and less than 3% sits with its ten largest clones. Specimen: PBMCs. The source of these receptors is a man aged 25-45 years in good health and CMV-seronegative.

The CDR3 here is CASSKDRGAYTF. For the CDR3, the DNA is TGTGCCAGCAGTAAGGACAGGGGGGCCTACACCTTC. V usage is TRBV27 and J usage is TRBJ1-2; 10 bases align to TRBD1. Trimming removed 5 bases from V and 10 bases from J; junction bases left unmatched: 4. Germline V gene sequence: CDR1 MNHEY, CDR2 SMNVEV (reference sequence). There are 12 residues in the CDR3.

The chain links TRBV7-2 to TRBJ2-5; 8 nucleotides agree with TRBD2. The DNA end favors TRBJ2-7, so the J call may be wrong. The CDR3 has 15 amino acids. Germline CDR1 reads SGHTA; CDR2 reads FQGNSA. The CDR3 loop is CASSLGGSGTYEQYF. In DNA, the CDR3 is TGTGCCAGCAGCTTAGGTGGTAGCGGGACTTACGAGCAGTACTTC.

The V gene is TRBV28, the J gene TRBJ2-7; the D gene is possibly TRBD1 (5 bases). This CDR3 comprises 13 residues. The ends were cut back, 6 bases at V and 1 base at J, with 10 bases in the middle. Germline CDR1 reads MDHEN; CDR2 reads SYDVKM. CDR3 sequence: CASSSRQSYEQYF. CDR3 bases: TGTGCCAGCAGCTCCCGACAGTCCTACGAGCAGTACTTC.

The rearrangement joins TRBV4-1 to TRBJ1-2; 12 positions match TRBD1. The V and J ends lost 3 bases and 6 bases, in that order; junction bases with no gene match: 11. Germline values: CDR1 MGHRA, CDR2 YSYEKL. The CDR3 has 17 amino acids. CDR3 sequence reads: CASSHGRDRGREDGYTF. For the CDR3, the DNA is TGCGCCAGCAGCCACGGTCGGGACAGGGGGCGCGAAGATGGCTACACCTTC.

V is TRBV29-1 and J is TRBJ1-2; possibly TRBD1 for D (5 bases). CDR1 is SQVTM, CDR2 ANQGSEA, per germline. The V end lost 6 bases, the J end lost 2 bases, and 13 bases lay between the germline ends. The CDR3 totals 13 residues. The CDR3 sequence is CSVTGGGNYGYTF. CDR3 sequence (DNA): TGCAGCGTCACGGGGGGAGGGAACTATGGCTACACCTTC.

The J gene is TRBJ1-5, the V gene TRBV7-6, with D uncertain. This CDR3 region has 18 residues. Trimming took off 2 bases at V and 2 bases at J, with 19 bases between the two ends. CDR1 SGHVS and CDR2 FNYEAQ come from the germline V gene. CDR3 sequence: CASSLYAQRHSGNQPQHF. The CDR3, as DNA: TGTGCCAGCAGCTTATACGCGCAGAGGCATAGCGGCAATCAGCCCCAGCATTTT.

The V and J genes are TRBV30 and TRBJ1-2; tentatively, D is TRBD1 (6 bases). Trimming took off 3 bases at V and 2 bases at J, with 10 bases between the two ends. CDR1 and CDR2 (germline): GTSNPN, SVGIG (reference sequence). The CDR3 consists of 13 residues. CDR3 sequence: CAWRDGQNYGYTF. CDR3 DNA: TGTGCCTGGAGAGACGGACAGAACTATGGCTACACCTTC.

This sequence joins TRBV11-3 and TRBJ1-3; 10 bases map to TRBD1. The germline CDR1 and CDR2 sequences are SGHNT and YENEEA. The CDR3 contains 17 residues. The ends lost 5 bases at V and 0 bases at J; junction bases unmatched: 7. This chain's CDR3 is CASSPGTGAFSGNTIYF. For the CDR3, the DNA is TGTGCCAGCAGCCCTGGGACAGGGGCCTTCTCTGGAAACACCATATATTTT. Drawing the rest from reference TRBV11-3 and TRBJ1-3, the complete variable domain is EAGVVQSPRYKIIEKKQPVAFWCNPISGHNTLYWYLQNLGQGPELLIRYENEEAVDDSQLPKDRFSAERLKGVDSTLKIQPAELGDSAVYLCASSPGTGAFSGNTIYFGEGSWLTVV.

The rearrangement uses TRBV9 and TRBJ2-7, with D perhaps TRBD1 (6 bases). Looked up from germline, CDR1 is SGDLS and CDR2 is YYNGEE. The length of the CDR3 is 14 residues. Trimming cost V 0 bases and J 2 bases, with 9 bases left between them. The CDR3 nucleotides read TGTGCCAGCAGCGTAGGTTGGGACACCTACGAGCAGTACTTC. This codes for CASSVGWDTYEQYF.

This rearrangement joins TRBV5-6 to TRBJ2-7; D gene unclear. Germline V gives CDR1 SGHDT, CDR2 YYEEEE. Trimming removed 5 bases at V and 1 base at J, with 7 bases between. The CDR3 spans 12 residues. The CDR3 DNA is TGTGCCAGCAGAGGCAGGTCCTACGAGCAGTACTTC. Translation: CASRGRSYEQYF.

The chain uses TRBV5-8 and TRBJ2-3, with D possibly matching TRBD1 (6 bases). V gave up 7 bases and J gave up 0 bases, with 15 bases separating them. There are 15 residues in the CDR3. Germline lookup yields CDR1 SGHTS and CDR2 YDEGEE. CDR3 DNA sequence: TGTGCCAGCCTCGCCGGGACATTAAGCACAGATACGCAGTATTTT. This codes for CASLAGTLSTDTQYF.

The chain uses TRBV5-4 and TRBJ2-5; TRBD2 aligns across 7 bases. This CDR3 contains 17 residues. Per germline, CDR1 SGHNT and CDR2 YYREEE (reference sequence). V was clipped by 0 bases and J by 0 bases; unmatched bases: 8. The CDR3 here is CASSLVAGVSDQETQYF. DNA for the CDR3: TGTGCCAGCAGCTTGGTGGCGGGAGTGTCGGACCAAGAGACCCAGTACTTC.

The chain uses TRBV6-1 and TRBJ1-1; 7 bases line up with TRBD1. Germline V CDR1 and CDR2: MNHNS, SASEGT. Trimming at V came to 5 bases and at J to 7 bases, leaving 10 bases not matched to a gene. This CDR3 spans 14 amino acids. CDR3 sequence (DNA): TGTGCCAGCAGTACAATGAGGACAGGCCTTGAAGCTTTCTTT. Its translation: CASSTMRTGLEAFF.

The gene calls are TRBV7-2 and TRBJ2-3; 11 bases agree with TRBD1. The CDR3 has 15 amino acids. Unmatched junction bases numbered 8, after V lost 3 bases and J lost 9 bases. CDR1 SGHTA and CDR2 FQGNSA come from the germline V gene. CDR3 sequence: CASSLGQGEGGTQYF. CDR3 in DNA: TGTGCCAGCAGCTTGGGACAGGGGGAGGGTGGAACGCAGTATTTT.

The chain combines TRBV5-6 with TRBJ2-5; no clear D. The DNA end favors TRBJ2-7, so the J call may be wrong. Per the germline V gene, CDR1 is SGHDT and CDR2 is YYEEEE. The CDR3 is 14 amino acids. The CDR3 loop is CASSLTDSSYEQYF. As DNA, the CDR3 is TGTGCCAGCAGCTTGACAGATTCCTCCTACGAGCAGTACTTC.

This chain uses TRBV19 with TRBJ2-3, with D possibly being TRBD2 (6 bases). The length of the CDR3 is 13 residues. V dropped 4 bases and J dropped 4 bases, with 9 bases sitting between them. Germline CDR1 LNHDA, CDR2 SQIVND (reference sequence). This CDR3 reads CASSKGGSDTQYF. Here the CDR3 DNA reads TGTGCCAGTAGTAAAGGAGGGTCAGATACGCAGTATTTT. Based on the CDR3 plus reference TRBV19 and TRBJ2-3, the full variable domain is DGGITQSPKYLFRKEGQNVTLSCEQNLNHDAMYWYRQDPGQGLRLIYYSQIVNDFQKGDIAEGYSVSREKKESFPLTVTSAQKNPTAFYLCASSKGGSDTQYFGPGTRLTVL.

The CDR3 spells CASSLAGQPNEKLFF. The CDR3 nucleotides are TGCGCCAGCAGCTTGGCGGGACAGCCTAATGAAAAACTGTTTTTT. J is TRBJ1-4 and V is TRBV5-1; TRBD1 matches 7 bases. CDR1 is SGHRS and CDR2 is YFSETQ in the germline V gene. The J segment lost 3 bases and the V segment lost 0 bases, leaving 2 bases of the junction unmatched. The CDR3 is made up of 15 amino acids.

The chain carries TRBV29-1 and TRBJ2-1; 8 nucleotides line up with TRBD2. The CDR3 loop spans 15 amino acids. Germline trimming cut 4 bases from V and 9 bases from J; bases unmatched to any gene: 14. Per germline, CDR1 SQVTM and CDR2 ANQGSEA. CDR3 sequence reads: CSVALERAGESEQFF. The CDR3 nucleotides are TGCAGCGTTGCCCTAGAGAGAGCGGGAGAAAGTGAGCAGTTCTTC.

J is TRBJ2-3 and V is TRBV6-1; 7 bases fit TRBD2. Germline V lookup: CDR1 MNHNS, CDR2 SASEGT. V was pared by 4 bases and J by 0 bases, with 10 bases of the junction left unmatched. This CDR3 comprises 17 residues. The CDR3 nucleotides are TGTGCCAGCAGTGGTGGGCTAGCGGTCCTTAGCACAGATACGCAGTATTTT. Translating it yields CASSGGLAVLSTDTQYF.

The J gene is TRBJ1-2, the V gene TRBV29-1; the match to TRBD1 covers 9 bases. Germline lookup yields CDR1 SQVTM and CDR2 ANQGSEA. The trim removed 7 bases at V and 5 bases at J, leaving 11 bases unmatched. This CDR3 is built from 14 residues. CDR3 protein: CSGITGGDFYGYTF. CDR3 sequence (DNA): TGCAGCGGAATTACAGGGGGCGATTTTTATGGCTACACCTTC. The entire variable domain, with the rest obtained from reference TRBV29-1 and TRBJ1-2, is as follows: SAVISQKPSRDICQRGTSLTIQCQVDSQVTMMFWYRQQPGQSLTLIATANQGSEATYESGFVIDKFPISRPNLTFSTLTVSNMSPEDSSIYLCSGITGGDFYGYTFGSGTRLTVV.

The CDR3 DNA reads TGTGCCAGCAGTTCAAATCCTAGCGGGAGGGTCGATGAGCAGTTCTTC. Translated, it gives CASSSNPSGRVDEQFF. This sequence joins TRBV6-5 and TRBJ2-1; the match to TRBD2 covers 12 bases. Germline V gene lookup returns CDR1 MNHEY and CDR2 SVGAGI. The CDR3 spans 16 residues. Trimming cost V 4 bases and J 8 bases; bases outside gene matches: 9.

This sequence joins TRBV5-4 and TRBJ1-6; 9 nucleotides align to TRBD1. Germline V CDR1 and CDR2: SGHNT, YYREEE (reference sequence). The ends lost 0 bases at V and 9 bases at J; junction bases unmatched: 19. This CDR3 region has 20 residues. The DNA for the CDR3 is TGTGCCAGCAGCTTGGCCTATGTCTCGGGACAGGGCTTGCGGGGTTCACCCCTCCACTTT. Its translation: CASSLAYVSGQGLRGSPLHF.

The DNA of the CDR3 is TGTGCCAGCAGCTTAGATGGGACAGGGAGCACAGATACGCAGTATTTT. It is translated as CASSLDGTGSTDTQYF. The rearrangement uses TRBV13 and TRBJ2-3; 9 bases fit TRBD1. This CDR3 contains 16 residues. CDR1 PRHDT and CDR2 FYEKMQ come from the germline V gene (reference sequence). Unmatched junction bases numbered 2, after V lost 1 base and J lost 0 bases. The full variable domain, in which reference TRBV13 and TRBJ2-3 provide the parts outside the CDR3, is AAGVIQSPRHLIKEKRETATLKCYPIPRHDTVYWYQQGPGQDPQFLISFYEKMQSDKGSIPDRFSAQQFSDYHSELNMSSLELGDSALYFCASSLDGTGSTDTQYFGPGTRLTVL.

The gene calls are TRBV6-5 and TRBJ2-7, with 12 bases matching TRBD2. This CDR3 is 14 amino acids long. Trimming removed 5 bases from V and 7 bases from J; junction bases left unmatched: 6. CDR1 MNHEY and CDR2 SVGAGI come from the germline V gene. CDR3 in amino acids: CASSRLAGEGEQYF. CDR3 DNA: TGTGCCAGCAGTCGACTAGCGGGAGAAGGGGAGCAGTACTTC.

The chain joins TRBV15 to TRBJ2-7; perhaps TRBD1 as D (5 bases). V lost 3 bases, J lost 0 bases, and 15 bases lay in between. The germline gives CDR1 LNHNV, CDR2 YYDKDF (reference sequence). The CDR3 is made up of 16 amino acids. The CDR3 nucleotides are TGTGCCACCAGCAGGGTCATGTCAAGGGGCTCCTACGAGCAGTACTTC. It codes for CATSRVMSRGSYEQYF.

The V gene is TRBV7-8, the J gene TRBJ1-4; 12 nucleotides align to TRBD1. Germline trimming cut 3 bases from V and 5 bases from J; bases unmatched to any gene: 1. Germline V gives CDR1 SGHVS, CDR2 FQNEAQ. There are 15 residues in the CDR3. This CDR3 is CASSFGTGGNEKLFF. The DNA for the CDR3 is TGTGCCAGCAGCTTTGGGACAGGGGGCAATGAAAAACTGTTTTTT.

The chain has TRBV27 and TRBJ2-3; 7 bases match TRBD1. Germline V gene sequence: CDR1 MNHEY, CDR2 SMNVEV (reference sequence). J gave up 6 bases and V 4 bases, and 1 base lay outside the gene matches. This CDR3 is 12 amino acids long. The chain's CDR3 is CASSSQGDTQYF. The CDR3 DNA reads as TGTGCCAGCAGTTCACAGGGGGATACGCAGTATTTT.

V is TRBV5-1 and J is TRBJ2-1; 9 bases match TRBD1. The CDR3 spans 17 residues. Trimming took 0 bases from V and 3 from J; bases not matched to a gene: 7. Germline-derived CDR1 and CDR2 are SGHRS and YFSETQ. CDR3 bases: TGCGCCAGCAGCTTGGACGGCGGGACAGGGAACTACAATGAGCAGTTCTTC. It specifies CASSLDGGTGNYNEQFF.

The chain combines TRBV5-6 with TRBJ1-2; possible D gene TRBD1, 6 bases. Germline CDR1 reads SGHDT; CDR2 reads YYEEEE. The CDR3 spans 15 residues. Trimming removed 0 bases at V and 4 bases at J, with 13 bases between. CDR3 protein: CASSLVAGDGYGYTF. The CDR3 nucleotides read TGTGCCAGCAGCTTGGTGGCAGGGGATGGCTATGGCTACACCTTC.

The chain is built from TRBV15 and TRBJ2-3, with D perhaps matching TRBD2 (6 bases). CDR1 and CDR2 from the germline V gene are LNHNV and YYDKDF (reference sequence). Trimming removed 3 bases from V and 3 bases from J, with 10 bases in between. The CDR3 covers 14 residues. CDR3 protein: CATSSGSGTDTQYF. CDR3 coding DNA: TGTGCCACCAGCAGCGGGAGTGGGACAGATACGCAGTATTTT.